The 24 T cell receptor beta chains presented below share a single source sample, sequenced in a study of blood T cell repertoires in COVID-19. TCRdb keeps only in-frame clones here, not all; method: immunoSEQ multiplex PCR. The table lists about 240,000 clones, around 83% of them singletons. Sequences were obtained from peripheral blood. The receptors stem from a woman aged 45-59 years with COVID-19, enrolled during active disease.

The sample holds many counts of this clone. The CDR3 region has the DNA TGTGCCAGCAATCGACAGGGGACAGAGACCCAGTACTTC. Its translation: CASNRQGTETQYF. The rearrangement joins TRBV6-5 to TRBJ2-5, with 8 bases lining up with TRBD1. Germline V lookup: CDR1 MNHEY, CDR2 SVGAGI. V was clipped by 7 bases and J by 4 bases; unmatched bases: 5. This CDR3 has 13 amino acids.

J is TRBJ1-5 and V is TRBV5-5, with a weak D call TRBD1 (6 bases). The V end was cut by 0 bases, the J end by 0 bases, with 10 bases between. The CDR3 has 16 residues. Germline CDR1 and CDR2: SGHKS and YYEKEE (reference sequence). The CDR3 DNA sequence: TGTGCCAGCAGCTTGGGAGGACAGTATAGCAATCAGCCCCAGCATTTT. This sequence encodes CASSLGGQYSNQPQHF.

V and J are TRBV19 and TRBJ1-1, with D hard to call. CDR1 and CDR2 from the germline V gene are LNHDA and SQIVND (reference sequence). Trimming pared 7 bases from V and 3 bases from J, leaving 6 bases between. CDR3 length: 11 amino acids. CDR3 in amino acids: CASTIYTEAFF. CDR3 DNA sequence: TGTGCCAGTACCATTTACACTGAAGCTTTCTTT.

The J gene is TRBJ2-2, the V gene TRBV6-6, with D uncertain. CDR1 is MNHNY and CDR2 is SVGAGI in the germline V gene (reference sequence). The CDR3 consists of 15 residues. V lost 1 base and J lost 2, with 8 bases in between. CDR3 amino acids: CASSYYSPNTGELFF. The CDR3 bases are TGTGCCAGCAGTTACTACTCCCCAAACACCGGGGAGCTGTTTTTT.

The chain joins TRBV28 to TRBJ1-2; a weak D match, TRBD1 (6 bases). The CDR3 consists of 12 residues. Trimming removed 5 bases from V and 4 bases from J, with 8 bases in between. The germline CDR1 and CDR2 sequences are MDHEN and SYDVKM. This CDR3 reads CASSQGRYGYTF. CDR3 nucleotide sequence: TGTGCCAGCAGTCAGGGGCGCTATGGCTACACCTTC.

V and J are TRBV2 and TRBJ1-1; 7 positions match TRBD1. The junction had 12 bases not matched to a gene; V was cut back by 4 bases and J by 1 base. Germline-derived CDR1 and CDR2 are SNHLY and FYNNEI. The CDR3 loop spans 17 amino acids. This CDR3 reads CASSAEGQRWENTEAFF. The CDR3 DNA reads as TGTGCCAGCAGTGCCGAGGGACAGCGGTGGGAGAACACTGAAGCTTTCTTT.

This clone was picked up a small number of times. The V and J genes are TRBV11-2 and TRBJ1-3; D call uncertain. This CDR3 region has 13 residues. V was clipped by 3 bases and J by 3 bases, with 6 bases between them. CDR1 SGHAT and CDR2 FQNNGV come from the germline V gene. The CDR3 region has the DNA TGTGCCAGCAGCTTTTCCAATGGAAACACCATATATTTT. It is translated as CASSFSNGNTIYF.

The chain carries TRBV10-2 and TRBJ1-1; 7 bases fit TRBD1. Germline trimming cut 8 bases from V and 0 bases from J; bases unmatched to any gene: 3. CDR1 is WSHSY and CDR2 is SAAADI in the germline V gene. The CDR3 is 13 amino acids. CDR3 in DNA: TGCGCCAGCGGGGACAGAGTGAACACTGAAGCTTTCTTT. Protein sequence: CASGDRVNTEAFF.

The rearrangement joins TRBV4-1 to TRBJ2-2; 7 bases map to TRBD1. Germline V gene lookup returns CDR1 MGHRA and CDR2 YSYEKL. V gave up 5 bases and J gave up 1 base; unmatched junction bases: 10. The CDR3 contains 17 residues. CDR3 DNA sequence: TGCGCCAGCAGCGGCCGGGACAGAACTCTGAACACCGGGGAGCTGTTTTTT. This gives the protein CASSGRDRTLNTGELFF.

The chain links TRBV19 to TRBJ1-2, with TRBD1 identical over 9 bases. CDR3 length equals 13 residues. Germline assignment: CDR1 LNHDA and CDR2 SQIVND (reference sequence). V shed 5 bases, J shed 7 bases, and the junction held 5 bases outside the gene matches. The CDR3 loop reads CASSLTGGSGYTF. The CDR3 bases are TGTGCCAGTAGTCTGACAGGGGGTTCTGGCTACACCTTC.

The chain couples TRBV7-9 to TRBJ2-1; TRBD2 matches 9 bases. CDR3 length equals 15 residues. J lost 6 bases, V lost 1 base, and 4 bases had no gene match. Germline V CDR1 and CDR2: SEHNR, FQNEAQ (reference sequence). The CDR3 nucleotides are TGTGCCAGCAGCTTAGAGGGGACTAGCAGCAATGAGCAGTTCTTC. It encodes CASSLEGTSSNEQFF. Full variable domain (missing parts from reference TRBV7-9 and TRBJ2-1): DTGVSQNPRHKITKRGQNVTFRCDPISEHNRLYWYRQTLGQGPEFLTYFQNEAQLEKSRLLSDRFSAERPKGSFSTLEIQRTEQGDSAMYLCASSLEGTSSNEQFFGPGTRLTVL.

The chain couples TRBV4-1 to TRBJ2-5; 9 bases line up with TRBD2. Looked up from germline, CDR1 is MGHRA and CDR2 is YSYEKL. This CDR3 region has 15 residues. Trimming removed 4 bases from V and 5 bases from J; junction bases left unmatched: 8. The DNA of the CDR3 is TGCGCCAGCAGCCGGATAGCGGGGGCGGGGGAGACCCAGTACTTC. It translates to CASSRIAGAGETQYF.

This clone has only one observation. The chain uses TRBV11-2 and TRBJ1-1; no definite D call. The CDR3 contains 13 residues. Trimming took off 0 bases at V and 1 base at J, with 3 bases between the two ends. CDR1 and CDR2 (germline): SGHAT, FQNNGV. CDR3 residues: CASSLEQNTEAFF. The CDR3 nucleotides read TGTGCCAGCAGCTTAGAACAGAACACTGAAGCTTTCTTT.

This chain links TRBV25-1 with TRBJ2-7; possibly TRBD1 for D (6 bases). Trimming shortened V by 8 bases and J by 2 bases, and 13 bases separated the two germline ends. Per germline, CDR1 MGHDK and CDR2 SYGVNS. The CDR3 has 13 residues. CDR3 sequence (DNA): TGTGCCAGCCACAGGGATATAGCCTACGAGCAGTACGTC. It translates to CASHRDIAYEQYV.

This chain's CDR3 is CASSPGPGSYGYTF. CDR3 DNA sequence: TGTGCCAGCAGCCCGGGCCCTGGGAGCTATGGCTACACCTTC. The chain uses TRBV5-4 and TRBJ1-2; D remains unclear. The CDR3 consists of 14 residues. The V end lost 4 bases, the J end lost 4 bases, and 14 bases lay between the germline ends. The V gene's germline CDR1 is SGHNT and CDR2 YYREEE (reference sequence). The whole variable domain, remainder taken from reference TRBV5-4 and TRBJ1-2, is ETGVTQSPTHLIKTRGQQVTLRCSSQSGHNTVSWYQQALGQGPQFIFQYYREEENGRGNFPPRFSGLQFPNYSSELNVNALELDDSALYLCASSPGPGSYGYTFGSGTRLTVV.

Concerning this clone: Other DNA variants within this sample encode the same CDR3. The chain's CDR3 is CASSLVRYEQYF. The DNA for the CDR3 is TGTGCCAGCAGTTTGGTCCGGTACGAGCAGTACTTC. This chain links TRBV12-3 or TRBV12-4 with TRBJ2-7; no reliable D call. This CDR3 comprises 12 residues. V was clipped by 3 bases and J by 4 bases, with 7 bases between them.

This clone was observed a single time. The chain has TRBV7-3 and TRBJ2-3, with a possible D match to TRBD2 (7 bases). CDR3 length: 15 amino acids. The V end was cut by 3 bases, the J end by 6 bases, with 16 bases between. The germline V gene has CDR1 SGHTA and CDR2 FQGTGA. CDR3 amino acids: CASSFLGGAIDTQYF. The CDR3 coding sequence is TGTGCCAGCAGCTTCCTAGGGGGGGCCATCGATACGCAGTATTTT.

The V gene is TRBV5-5, the J gene TRBJ2-3; TRBD2 matches at 9 bases. The CDR3 covers 14 residues. V trimming: 8 bases; J trimming: 2 bases; junction bases outside the gene matches: 6. CDR1 SGHKS and CDR2 YYEKEE come from the germline V gene (reference sequence). The CDR3 region is CASGRGGPTDTQYF. CDR3 DNA sequence: TGTGCCAGTGGGCGGGGGGGCCCCACAGATACGCAGTATTTT.

The J gene is TRBJ2-4, the V gene TRBV28, with D tentatively TRBD2 (5 bases). V shed 4 bases and J shed 2 bases, with 21 bases lying between them. The CDR3 length is 18 residues. Per the germline V gene, CDR1 is MDHEN and CDR2 is SYDVKM. The CDR3 region has the DNA TGTGCCAGCAGTTCCTCCCGGGGTAGGGTTATAACCAAAAACATTCAGTACTTC. It translates to CASSSSRGRVITKNIQYF.

The chain recombines TRBV30 with TRBJ1-2; 8 positions agree with TRBD1. CDR1 is GTSNPN and CDR2 is SVGIG in the germline V gene (reference sequence). The length of the CDR3 is 13 residues. V was clipped by 0 bases and J by 8 bases; unmatched bases: 5. The CDR3 protein is CAWSVNRGGGYTF. The DNA of the CDR3 is TGTGCCTGGAGTGTGAACAGGGGGGGAGGCTACACCTTC.

The chain uses TRBV7-8 and TRBJ2-7, with 7 bases fitting TRBD2. With V trimmed by 5 bases and J by 2 bases, 9 bases remained unmatched. The CDR3 runs to 15 residues. Germline assignment: CDR1 SGHVS and CDR2 FQNEAQ. The DNA of the CDR3 is TGTGCCAGCAGCCCCCTGAGAGGGAGGGCCTACGAGCAGTACTTC. As protein: CASSPLRGRAYEQYF.

The V call is TRBV9, the J call TRBJ2-3; tentative D call: TRBD2 (7 bases). Germline V gives CDR1 SGDLS, CDR2 YYNGEE. Trimming left V 0 bases short and J 3 bases short, with 11 bases between. The CDR3 extends over 15 amino acids. The CDR3 sequence is CASSVEGEGTDTQYF. CDR3 nucleotide sequence: TGTGCCAGCAGCGTAGAGGGGGAGGGGACAGATACGCAGTATTTT.

The CDR3 DNA reads TGTGCCACCAGCAGGCCCGGGACAGTTAACACTGAAGCTTTCTTT. It is translated as CATSRPGTVNTEAFF. The chain joins TRBV15 to TRBJ1-1, with 7 bases fitting TRBD1. The CDR3 is made up of 15 amino acids. Unmatched junction bases numbered 6, after V lost 3 bases and J lost 2 bases. Germline lookup yields CDR1 LNHNV and CDR2 YYDKDF (reference sequence).

The chain is built from TRBV7-2 and TRBJ2-1; D not resolved. Germline CDR1 SGHTA, CDR2 FQGNSA. V was shortened by 3 bases and J by 9 bases, with 9 bases between the two germline ends. The CDR3 contains 12 residues. The CDR3 sequence is CASSFEYGEQFF. The CDR3 nucleotides read TGTGCCAGCAGCTTCGAGTATGGTGAGCAGTTCTTC.